Detailed here is one T cell receptor beta chain. This entry belongs to a study of T cell changes during pregnancy in multiple sclerosis. Sequencing used immunoSEQ multiplex PCR; TCRdb keeps in-frame clones, though not all of them. The sample includes tens of thousands of clones, 88% seen only once; the top ten take over 0.65%. J was trimmed by 7 bases and V by 2 bases; bases with no gene match: 12. Germline loops: CDR1 MNHNS, CDR2 SASEGT. This CDR3 is 17 amino acids long. The clonotype was recovered from a female donor in good health, enrolled as a control in a pregnancy study. The chain joins TRBV6-1 to TRBJ2-1; 9 bases align to TRBD2. Sequenced here: CD4+ T cells from peripheral blood mononuclear cells, sampled in the first trimester of pregnancy. CDR3 nucleotides: TGTGCCAGCAGTGAATGGGGCGGGAGGGCCATTCGGAATGAGCAGTTCTTC. This gives the protein CASSEWGGRAIRNEQFF.